A few counts support the clone carrying this TCR beta chain. Libraries were prepared by immunoSEQ multiplex PCR; TCRdb keeps only in-frame clonotypes and omits some of them. Among 10,000 to 15,000 clones listed, just under 35% were seen once. The data derive from a study of graft-versus-host responses after intestinal transplantation. Study-level information: Grafts that recipients had were multivisceral, liver-intestinal, or isolated intestinal transplants.

Responder cells labeled with CFSE (about 200,000) were co-plated with irradiated stimulator cells labeled with violet dye (about 200,000). The sample here was alloreactive CD8+ T cells from a mixed lymphocyte reaction culture, taken before intestinal transplant. The subset denotes: CFSE-low proliferating T cells sorted from roughly six-day pre-transplant mixed lymphocyte reaction (GvH or HvG direction). The TCR sequence derives from a human patient who received an intestinal transplant.

CDR3 DNA: TGTGCCAGCAGCCAAGAGGTTTTAAGCGGGGACAATGAGCAGTTCTTC. Protein sequence: CASSQEVLSGDNEQFF. The rearrangement links TRBV4-2 to TRBJ2-1, with 7 bases that match TRBD2. Germline CDR1 reads LGHNA; CDR2 reads YNFKEQ. This CDR3 contains 16 residues. The ends lost 0 bases at V and 5 bases at J; junction bases unmatched: 7.